Presented here are 13 T cell receptor beta chains from one specimen sequenced in a study of beta chain features in type 1 diabetes. Sequencing targeted expressed TCRB transcripts, as all isolated RNA had been reverse transcribed. Here immunoSEQ multiplex PCR was the method, and the copy in TCRdb shows in-frame clones only, minus some. The sample carries around 300,000 clones, approximately 10% recorded once. The sequenced sample consisted of naive CD4+ T cells from blood. These receptors came from a woman in her thirties in good health.

This clone was picked up a small number of times. CDR3 coding DNA: TGTGCCAGCAGCCTGGGACTAGCGAGGGAGCTGTTTTTT. Translating it yields CASSLGLARELFF. The chain employs TRBV7-2 and TRBJ2-2; TRBD2 agrees at 10 bases. Trimming removed 5 bases from V and 9 bases from J; junction bases left unmatched: 3. This CDR3 comprises 13 residues. CDR1 and CDR2 (germline): SGHTA, FQGNSA.

This chain uses TRBV7-6 with TRBJ2-1; 7 positions match TRBD2. Looked up from germline, CDR1 is SGHVS and CDR2 is FNYEAQ. Germline trimming cut 0 bases from V and 2 bases from J; bases unmatched to any gene: 7. The CDR3 is made up of 17 amino acids. The CDR3 DNA is TGTGCCAGCAGCTTAGCGCCGGCTAGCGGTACCTACAATGAGCAGTTCTTC. Translation gives CASSLAPASGTYNEQFF.

This rearrangement joins TRBV7-2 to TRBJ2-1; 9 bases map to TRBD2. J was trimmed by 8 bases and V by 0 bases; bases with no gene match: 8. This CDR3 region has 16 residues. Germline loops: CDR1 SGHTA, CDR2 FQGNSA. The chain's CDR3 is CASSLASGSGSYEQFF. CDR3 DNA: TGTGCCAGCAGCTTAGCGTCGGGTAGCGGGAGCTATGAGCAGTTCTTC.

This clone has a handful of counts. The CDR3 spells CASNGLAGRNTGELFF. The CDR3 DNA follows: TGTGCCAGCAACGGACTAGCGGGACGGAACACCGGGGAGCTGTTTTTT. The chain is built from TRBV2 and TRBJ2-2, with TRBD2 matching 12 bases. V lost 7 bases and J lost 1; bases outside the gene matches: 4. This CDR3 is built from 16 residues. The germline V gene has CDR1 SNHLY and CDR2 FYNNEI.

This clone was detected a few times. This rearrangement joins TRBV7-9 to TRBJ2-1, with D maybe TRBD2 (7 bases). Germline CDR1 is SEHNR and CDR2 is FQNEAQ (reference sequence). Trimming left V 4 bases short and J 5 bases short, with 15 bases between. The CDR3 is 15 amino acids. The CDR3 loop is CASSSSPRGHNEQFF. CDR3 DNA sequence: TGTGCCAGCAGCTCAAGTCCGCGGGGGCACAATGAGCAGTTCTTC.

The sample holds a few counts of this clone. The V call is TRBV9, the J call TRBJ1-2; the D is unclear. Germline V gene data show CDR1 as SGDLS and CDR2 as YYNGEE. The CDR3 is made up of 14 amino acids. Trimming left V 0 bases short and J 0 bases short, with 6 bases between. The CDR3 DNA is TGTGCCAGCAGCGTAGGGCCATCTAACTATGGCTACACCTTC. This translates into CASSVGPSNYGYTF.

This chain uses TRBV5-4 with TRBJ2-7; D gene unclear. Per germline, CDR1 SGHNT and CDR2 YYREEE (reference sequence). The CDR3 is 15 amino acids. Trimming took 9 bases from V and 0 from J, leaving 19 bases between them. The DNA for the CDR3 is TGTGCCACCAATCTGGAGACGCCGAGCTCCTACGAGCAGTACTTC. It encodes CATNLETPSSYEQYF.

A few counts support this clone. The chain couples TRBV2 to TRBJ1-5; TRBD1 agrees at 8 bases. The CDR3 runs 15 residues. Losses at the gene ends were 2 bases for V and 10 bases for J; bases not matched to a gene: 10. Germline lookup yields CDR1 SNHLY and CDR2 FYNNEI. In DNA form, the CDR3 reads TGTGCCAGCAGTGAAAGTGACAGGGGATCCCACCCCCAGCATTTT. Its protein is CASSESDRGSHPQHF.

The rearrangement uses TRBV7-2 and TRBJ2-2; 8 bases are a match to TRBD1. There are 16 residues in the CDR3. V shed 1 base and J 3 bases; nucleotides not matched to a gene: 4. CDR1 and CDR2 from the germline V gene are SGHTA and FQGNSA. The chain's CDR3 is CASSLVQGADTGELFF. In DNA, the CDR3 is TGTGCCAGCAGCTTAGTCCAGGGGGCGGACACCGGGGAGCTGTTTTTT.

V and J are TRBV9 and TRBJ1-1; TRBD1 matches at 8 bases. The V segment lost 5 bases and the J segment 4 bases; nucleotides outside the gene matches: 4. This CDR3 spans 13 amino acids. Per the germline V gene, CDR1 is SGDLS and CDR2 is YYNGEE. For the CDR3, the DNA is TGTGCCAGCAGAGGACAGGGAGGCACTGAAGCTTTCTTT. This translates into CASRGQGGTEAFF.

A few counts support this clone. The chain is built from TRBV25-1 and TRBJ1-3; 8 nucleotides align to TRBD1. This CDR3 has 15 residues. Germline loops: CDR1 MGHDK, CDR2 SYGVNS. J lost 0 bases, V lost 4 bases, and 2 bases had no gene match. CDR3 sequence: CASSGTGISGNTIYF. Here the CDR3 DNA reads TGTGCCAGCAGTGGGACAGGGATCTCTGGAAACACCATATATTTT.

Ten or more counts support this clone. The chain has TRBV7-9 and TRBJ2-5, with a tentative D call TRBD2 (5 bases). Germline V gene sequence: CDR1 SEHNR, CDR2 FQNEAQ (reference sequence). CDR3 size: 18 residues. V was shortened by 6 bases and J by 2 bases, with 25 bases between the two germline ends. DNA for the CDR3: TGTGCCAGCAGGCGGACTCGGGATCTGTCCCAGCTACAAGAGACCCAGTACTTC. Residues: CASRRTRDLSQLQETQYF.

This clone was found a few times. V usage is TRBV6-5 and J usage is TRBJ2-1, with TRBD2 matching over 12 bases. Germline CDR1 reads MNHEY; CDR2 reads SVGAGI. Losses at the gene ends were 5 bases for V and 5 bases for J; bases not matched to a gene: 4. The CDR3 covers 15 residues. The CDR3, as DNA: TGTGCCAGCAGTAAACTAGCGGGAGGACACAATGAGCAGTTCTTC. As protein: CASSKLAGGHNEQFF.